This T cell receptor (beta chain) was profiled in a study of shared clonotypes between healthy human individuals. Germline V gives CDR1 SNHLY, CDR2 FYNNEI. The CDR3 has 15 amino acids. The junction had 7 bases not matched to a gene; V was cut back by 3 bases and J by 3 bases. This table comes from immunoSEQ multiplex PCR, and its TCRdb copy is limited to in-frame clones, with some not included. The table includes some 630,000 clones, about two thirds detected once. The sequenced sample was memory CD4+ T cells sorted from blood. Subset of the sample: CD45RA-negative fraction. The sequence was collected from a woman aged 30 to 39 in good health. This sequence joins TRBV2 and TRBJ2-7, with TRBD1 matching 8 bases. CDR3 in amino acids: CASSEGQVALYEQYF. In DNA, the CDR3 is TGTGCCAGCAGTGAGGGACAGGTTGCCCTCTACGAGCAGTACTTC.